Each of the 18 T cell receptor beta chains below was sequenced from the same sample in a study of blood T cell repertoires in COVID-19. Measured with immunoSEQ multiplex PCR; TCRdb has only the in-frame clones, and not every one. This sample has 200,000 or so clones; 88% occur once, and the top ten carry around 2.3%. Sequencing was performed on peripheral blood. The source of these receptors is a man between 65 and 85 years old with active or convalescent COVID-19.

The chain couples TRBV10-3 to TRBJ2-7; 13 bases fit TRBD2. After removal of 10 bases from V and 4 bases from J, the junction contained 19 bases not matched to a gene. The CDR3 consists of 18 residues. Germline CDR1 ENHRY, CDR2 SYGVKD. CDR3: CATRGRTSGGANDYEQYF. The CDR3 DNA is TGTGCCACCCGGGGCCGAACTAGCGGGGGGGCCAACGATTACGAGCAGTACTTC.

The V and J genes are TRBV7-2 and TRBJ2-2; possible D gene TRBD2, 6 bases. The CDR3 loop spans 15 amino acids. Germline CDR1 reads SGHTA; CDR2 reads FQGNSA. Trimming removed 2 bases at V and 7 bases at J, with 14 bases between. The CDR3 nucleotides read TGTGCCAGCAGCTTACAAGCGGGTTGGGACGGGGAGCTGTTTTTT. It codes for CASSLQAGWDGELFF.

CDR3 nucleotide sequence: TGTGCCAGCAGTCTCGGGGTGGTGGGTTATTCACCCCTCCACTTT. Translation: CASSLGVVGYSPLHF. This chain links TRBV7-8 with TRBJ1-6; D is unclear. The germline V gene encodes CDR1 SGHVS and CDR2 FQNEAQ. V lost 6 bases and J lost 8, with 17 bases in between. This CDR3 has 15 residues. Looking up the rest from reference TRBV7-8 and TRBJ1-6 gives the full variable domain: GAGVSQSPRYKVAKRGQDVALRCDPISGHVSLFWYQQALGQGPEFLTYFQNEAQLDKSGLPSDRFFAERPEGSVSTLKIQRTQQEDSAVYLCASSLGVVGYSPLHFGNGTRLTVT.

V and J are TRBV19 and TRBJ1-6, with TRBD1 as a possible D gene (5 bases). Trimming pared 5 bases from V and 7 bases from J, leaving 12 bases between. The CDR3 runs 14 residues. Germline CDR1 LNHDA, CDR2 SQIVND (reference sequence). CDR3 in DNA: TGTGCCAGTAGTTTGGGGACTACCAATTCACCCCTCCACTTT. It specifies CASSLGTTNSPLHF.

This clone was observed a handful of times. V and J are TRBV27 and TRBJ2-7; D is perhaps TRBD1 (6 bases). The germline V and J ends were trimmed by 5 bases and 3 bases, with 14 bases remaining between them. CDR3 length: 14 residues. Germline CDR1 is MNHEY and CDR2 is SMNVEV (reference sequence). The CDR3 protein is CASSSTGSFYEQYF. CDR3 DNA: TGTGCCAGCAGTAGTACAGGGTCCTTCTACGAGCAGTACTTC.

The rearrangement links TRBV10-3 to TRBJ2-7; D is perhaps TRBD2 (5 bases). This CDR3 spans 13 amino acids. Germline V lookup: CDR1 ENHRY, CDR2 SYGVKD. The V gene lost 4 bases and the J gene lost 3 bases, with 10 bases spanning the gap. Here the CDR3 DNA reads TGTGCCATCAGTGGTCGAGCGGACTACGAGCAGTACTTC. Protein sequence: CAISGRADYEQYF.

The chain combines TRBV11-2 with TRBJ2-3; no clear D. This CDR3 region has 14 residues. Trimming left V 5 bases short and J 3 bases short, with 12 bases between. Germline V gives CDR1 SGHAT, CDR2 FQNNGV. The chain's CDR3 is CASSPSLRTDTQYF. In DNA form, the CDR3 reads TGTGCCAGCAGCCCCTCCCTCAGGACAGATACGCAGTATTTT. The full variable domain, its missing parts supplied by reference TRBV11-2 and TRBJ2-3, is EAGVAQSPRYKIIEKRQSVAFWCNPISGHATLYWYQQILGQGPKLLIQFQNNGVVDDSQLPKDRFSAERLKGVDSTLKIQPAKLEDSAVYLCASSPSLRTDTQYFGPGTRLTVL.

The chain employs TRBV27 and TRBJ2-3, with 8 nucleotides matching TRBD1. Germline assignment: CDR1 MNHEY and CDR2 SMNVEV (reference sequence). The CDR3 is made up of 15 amino acids. The trim removed 7 bases at V and 5 bases at J, leaving 11 bases unmatched. This chain's CDR3 is CASTNPAGGKDTQYF. CDR3 bases: TGTGCCAGCACCAATCCGGCAGGGGGCAAAGATACGCAGTATTTT.

The chain recombines TRBV18 with TRBJ1-2; D is perhaps TRBD1 (6 bases). Germline V gene sequence: CDR1 KGHSH, CDR2 LQKENI. CDR3 length equals 15 residues. Trimming cost V 6 bases and J 6 bases, with 20 bases left between them. The CDR3 reads CASSPQGQIVHGYTF. The CDR3 nucleotides read TGTGCCAGCTCTCCCCAGGGACAAATAGTTCATGGCTACACCTTC.

This chain links TRBV7-8 with TRBJ1-4; D gene uncertain. Germline loops: CDR1 SGHVS, CDR2 FQNEAQ. Trimming pared 1 base from V and 3 bases from J, leaving 6 bases between. This CDR3 comprises 14 residues. DNA of the CDR3: TGTGCCAGCAGCTTAGACGGGGCTAATGAAAAACTGTTTTTT. This encodes CASSLDGANEKLFF.

The chain joins TRBV6-2 or TRBV6-3 to TRBJ2-3; D possibly corresponds to TRBD1 (5 bases). The V gene's germline CDR1 is MNHEY and CDR2 SVGEGT. CDR3 length equals 16 residues. V lost 5 bases to trimming and J lost 8 bases, with 23 bases between them. CDR3: CASSTKTGVGAGTQYF. The CDR3 region has the DNA TGTGCCAGCAGTACCAAAACCGGTGTAGGGGCAGGTACGCAGTATTTT.

The CDR3: CASSQGMGQSYGYTF. The CDR3 DNA sequence: TGCGCCAGCAGCCAAGGTATGGGACAGAGCTATGGCTACACCTTC. The chain is built from TRBV4-3 and TRBJ1-2; 7 bases agree with TRBD1. Germline values: CDR1 LGHNA, CDR2 YSLEER. The CDR3 totals 15 residues. The V and J ends lost 1 base and 4 bases, in that order; junction bases with no gene match: 6.

The genes are TRBV5-8 and TRBJ2-7; 9 positions agree with TRBD1. CDR3 length: 17 amino acids. Per germline, CDR1 SGHTS and CDR2 YDEGEE. J lost 0 bases, V lost 0 bases, and 7 bases had no gene match. CDR3 DNA: TGTGCCAGCAGCTTGGCTTTGGTGACAGGGGGCTCCTACGAGCAGTACTTC. As protein: CASSLALVTGGSYEQYF.

The chain carries TRBV5-1 and TRBJ2-7; possible D gene TRBD2, 5 bases. Trimming left V 0 bases short and J 0 bases short, with 10 bases between. The CDR3 loop spans 15 amino acids. Per the germline V gene, CDR1 is SGHRS and CDR2 is YFSETQ. The CDR3 DNA reads TGCGCCAGCAGCTTGGAACCGGGGAGCTCCTACGAGCAGTACTTC. Its protein is CASSLEPGSSYEQYF.

The rearrangement uses TRBV4-3 and TRBJ2-3; 11 bases fit TRBD2. The germline V gene has CDR1 LGHNA and CDR2 YSLEER. With 4 bases clipped from V and 5 bases from J, the junction kept 8 bases outside the gene matches. The CDR3 is 16 residues long. For the CDR3, the DNA is TGCGCCAGCAGCCGATCGACTAGCGGGGTTGGAGATACGCAGTATTTT. Protein sequence: CASSRSTSGVGDTQYF.

The rearrangement links TRBV3-1 (or the pseudogene TRBV3-2) to TRBJ2-7; TRBD2 agrees at 10 bases. Germline CDR1 reads LGHDT; CDR2 reads YNNKEL (reference sequence). The ends lost 4 bases at V and 3 bases at J; junction bases unmatched: 12. This CDR3 has 17 amino acids. CDR3 protein: CASSPRRLAGDLYEQYF. Here the CDR3 DNA reads TGTGCCAGCAGCCCCCGACGGCTAGCGGGGGATCTCTACGAGCAGTACTTC.

The genes are TRBV9 and TRBJ2-3, with a tentative D call TRBD2 (5 bases). V was trimmed by 3 bases and J by 3 bases, leaving 8 bases between them. This CDR3 contains 13 residues. Germline assignment: CDR1 SGDLS and CDR2 YYNGEE. CDR3 nucleotides: TGTGCCAGCAGCGGGACGGGGACAGATACGCAGTATTTT. Encoded protein: CASSGTGTDTQYF.

This sequence joins TRBV7-2 and TRBJ2-7; 12 nucleotides line up with TRBD2. The CDR3 totals 13 residues. The J segment lost 12 bases and the V segment lost 5 bases, leaving 8 bases of the junction unmatched. The germline V gene has CDR1 SGHTA and CDR2 FQGNSA. This CDR3 reads CASSGRTSGELYF. CDR3 bases: TGTGCCAGCAGCGGGAGGACTAGCGGGGAATTGTACTTC.